One sample yielded the 15 T cell receptor beta chains listed below, sequenced in a study of blood T cell repertoires in COVID-19. The assay was immunoSEQ multiplex PCR, and TCRdb's table has in-frame clones only and misses some. The repertoire holds about 31,000 clones, with about 90% as singletons. Source material: peripheral blood. All receptors derive from a human donor in a cohort sampled during active COVID-19.

The chain uses TRBV7-9 and TRBJ1-3, with 9 bases fitting TRBD1. The ends lost 6 bases at V and 4 bases at J; junction bases unmatched: 7. The CDR3 length is 15 residues. Germline V gene data show CDR1 as SEHNR and CDR2 as FQNEAQ (reference sequence). CDR3 sequence (DNA): TGTGCCAGCAGGGAGGGAACAGGGGGCGGAAACACCATATATTTT. Its protein product is CASREGTGGGNTIYF.

This chain joins TRBV7-9 and TRBJ1-1; no firm D call. Germline CDR1 and CDR2: SEHNR and FQNEAQ (reference sequence). The CDR3 spans 13 residues. Trimming shortened V by 1 base and J by 4 bases, and 7 bases separated the two germline ends. The DNA of the CDR3 is TGTGCCAGCAGCTTAGTCCTGAGCACTGAAGCTTTCTTT. Translation: CASSLVLSTEAFF.

CDR3 sequence reads: CASRLGGYSNQPQHF. The CDR3 DNA reads as TGTGCCAGCAGGCTCGGGGGGTATAGCAATCAGCCCCAGCATTTT. The V gene is TRBV27, the J gene TRBJ1-5, with D possibly TRBD1 on 5 matching bases. The CDR3 spans 15 residues. Germline-derived CDR1 and CDR2 are MNHEY and SMNVEV (reference sequence). V lost 6 bases and J lost 0, with 12 bases in between.

The gene calls are TRBV9 and TRBJ2-1; D not resolved. CDR1 and CDR2 (germline): SGDLS, YYNGEE. This CDR3 comprises 12 residues. V was pared by 5 bases and J by 7 bases, with 10 bases between. The CDR3 bases are TGTGCCAGCAGTCTCCCCAGAAATGAGCAGTTCTTC. It yields the protein CASSLPRNEQFF.

The chain couples TRBV2 to TRBJ1-2; weak D call: TRBD1 (6 bases). Germline V lookup: CDR1 SNHLY, CDR2 FYNNEI. This CDR3 has 15 amino acids. The V end was cut by 5 bases, the J end by 4 bases, with 17 bases between. The CDR3 protein is CASSPRRGEGYGYTF. For the CDR3, the DNA is TGTGCCAGCAGTCCCCGCAGGGGCGAGGGCTATGGCTACACCTTC. The full variable domain, completed using reference TRBV2 and TRBJ1-2, is EPEVTQTPSHQVTQMGQEVILRCVPISNHLYFYWYRQILGQKVEFLVSFYNNEISEKSEIFDDQFSVERPDGSNFTLKIRSTKLEDSAMYFCASSPRRGEGYGYTFGSGTRLTVV.

The gene calls are TRBV11-2 and TRBJ1-3; D ambiguous. From germline, CDR1 is SGHAT and CDR2 FQNNGV. The CDR3 is 17 amino acids. V lost 0 bases and J 2 bases, leaving 14 bases between the germline ends. The CDR3 DNA reads TGTGCCAGCAGCTTAGAATTGGCCAGTGGTGCTGGAAACACCATATATTTT. Translating gives CASSLELASGAGNTIYF.

This clone was counted a single time. The genes are TRBV24-1 and TRBJ2-3; D possibly corresponds to TRBD2 (7 bases). The V end was cut by 2 bases, the J end by 6 bases, with 20 bases between. The germline gives CDR1 KGHDR, CDR2 SFDVKD. The CDR3 runs to 17 residues. CDR3 sequence reads: CATSDYWGGLGADTQYF. For the CDR3, the DNA is TGTGCCACCAGTGATTACTGGGGGGGCCTGGGGGCGGATACGCAGTATTTT.

The chain combines TRBV21-1 with TRBJ1-5. TRBV21-1 constitutes a pseudogene. The CDR3 totals 15 residues. CDR3 sequence: CASSKRGARNQPQHF. CDR3 DNA sequence: TGTGCCAGCAGCAAACGGGGGGCACGGAATCAGCCCCAGCATTTT.

The CDR3 DNA follows: TGCGCCAGCAGTGAGGGACAGGGAGTCCATATCGGCTATGGCTACACCTTC. Protein sequence: CASSEGQGVHIGYGYTF. The V call is TRBV5-1, the J call TRBJ1-2, with 9 bases fitting TRBD1. The germline V gene has CDR1 SGHRS and CDR2 YFSETQ. The CDR3 length is 17 residues. After removal of 5 bases from V and 4 bases from J, the junction contained 15 bases not matched to a gene.

The V call is TRBV7-2, the J call TRBJ1-1; D uncertain. This CDR3 is built from 12 residues. Looked up from germline, CDR1 is SGHTA and CDR2 is FQGNSA. With 6 bases removed from V and 1 base from J, the gap between germline ends came to 6 bases. The CDR3 loop is CASRRENTEAFF. CDR3 nucleotide sequence: TGTGCCAGCAGGAGAGAGAACACTGAAGCTTTCTTT.

This clone appeared a single time. The chain is built from TRBV10-3 and TRBJ2-3; possibly TRBD1 for D (5 bases). V was shortened by 11 bases and J by 0 bases, with 12 bases between the two germline ends. Germline CDR1 and CDR2: ENHRY and SYGVKD. This CDR3 has 13 residues. The CDR3 is CAGSRVSTDTQYF. CDR3 DNA: TGTGCCGGTTCCAGGGTTAGCACAGATACGCAGTATTTT.

The chain combines TRBV10-3 with TRBJ2-5; weak D call: TRBD2 (7 bases). The germline V gene encodes CDR1 ENHRY and CDR2 SYGVKD. This CDR3 has 16 amino acids. Trimming stripped 7 bases from V and 2 bases from J, with 20 bases between. The DNA for the CDR3 is TGTGCCATCAAGGGGGGGGCCGCGACTGGGCAAGAGACCCAGTACTTC. It yields the protein CAIKGGAATGQETQYF.

The chain joins TRBV7-3 to TRBJ1-2, with D perhaps TRBD1 (6 bases). V was shortened by 0 bases and J by 4 bases, with 12 bases between the two germline ends. The germline gives CDR1 SGHTA, CDR2 FQGTGA. The CDR3 is made up of 15 amino acids. CDR3 sequence: CASSLTPGQPYGYTF. CDR3 bases: TGTGCCAGCAGCTTAACCCCCGGACAGCCCTATGGCTACACCTTC.

The CDR3 spells CASKNLGGGDTQYF. The CDR3 DNA reads as TGTGCCAGTAAAAATCTAGGAGGTGGGGATACGCAGTATTTT. The rearrangement links TRBV27 to TRBJ2-3, with a tentative D call TRBD2 (5 bases). The CDR3 is 14 amino acids. V was cut by 9 bases and J by 6 bases, with 19 bases left in between. CDR1 is MNHEY, CDR2 SMNVEV, per germline (reference sequence).

The genes are TRBV27 and TRBJ1-6, with TRBD1 matching 7 bases. The CDR3 totals 16 residues. After removal of 5 bases from V and 9 bases from J, the junction contained 13 bases not matched to a gene. Germline CDR1 reads MNHEY; CDR2 reads SMNVEV (reference sequence). The CDR3 DNA reads TGTGCCAGCAGTCCAGGGACAGCCTCTGGATTTTCACCCCTCCACTTT. Protein sequence: CASSPGTASGFSPLHF.